These 3 T cell receptor beta chains share one sample of origin, sequenced in a study of T cell responses to AZD1222 COVID-19 vaccine. Profiled with immunoSEQ multiplex PCR; TCRdb holds only in-frame clones, not every one. The sample includes roughly 130,000 clones, around 90% of them seen just once. The material sequenced was peripheral blood, taken on day 0 of AZD1222 vaccination. These receptors were obtained from an adult in good health.

This chain uses TRBV10-3 with TRBJ1-5, with D possibly matching TRBD1 (5 bases). CDR1 and CDR2 from the germline V gene are ENHRY and SYGVKD. V dropped 4 bases and J dropped 2 bases, with 9 bases sitting between them. The CDR3 runs 14 residues. For the CDR3, the DNA is TGTGCCATCAGTGCGGGGGTCGGCAATCAGCCCCAGCATTTT. This codes for CAISAGVGNQPQHF.

This chain joins TRBV7-2 and TRBJ1-4; 9 nucleotides align to TRBD1. CDR3 length: 16 residues. V lost 1 base, J lost 4 bases, and 4 bases stayed unmatched. CDR1 is SGHTA, CDR2 FQGNSA, per germline. CDR3 loop: CASSLGMGQGNEKLFF. CDR3 nucleotides: TGTGCCAGCAGCTTAGGAATGGGACAGGGTAATGAAAAACTGTTTTTT.

This clone was recorded once. The J gene is TRBJ1-5, the V gene TRBV11-3; D remains unclear. This CDR3 spans 14 amino acids. Germline CDR1 is SGHNT and CDR2 is YENEEA. Trimming removed 2 bases from V and 4 bases from J, with 9 bases in between. CDR3 bases: TGTGCCAGCAGCTTACGAGTATGGAATCAGCCCCAGCATTTT. It yields the protein CASSLRVWNQPQHF. Supplemented by reference TRBV11-3 and TRBJ1-5, the full variable domain reads EAGVVQSPRYKIIEKKQPVAFWCNPISGHNTLYWYLQNLGQGPELLIRYENEEAVDDSQLPKDRFSAERLKGVDSTLKIQPAELGDSAVYLCASSLRVWNQPQHFGDGTRLSIL.